This T cell receptor (beta chain) was found in a study of T cell repertoires in cytomegalovirus infection. Whole-study results and caveats: Dominant in the ex vivo response were TCR beta clonotypes restricted by HLA-C and specific for CMV. CMV carriers with the relevant HLA were identified by cumulative public TCR beta family frequency.

J lost 0 bases, V lost 4 bases, and 10 bases had no gene match. Germline values: CDR1 KGHDR, CDR2 SFDVKD. The CDR3 runs 19 residues. The sample holds many counts of this clonotype. Its antigen is unidentified. TCRdb reprocessed the reads via MiXCR and lists one record per CDR3 protein. Of about 310,000 distinct CDR3 sequences in the sample, around 9.1% were seen once. Material for sequencing was PBMCs. The sequence came from a human donor in good health (CMV status not recorded). Some clones in this sample may be carry-over from other donors' samples. The V call is TRBV24-1, the J call TRBJ2-6; 8 bases align to TRBD1. The CDR3 bases are TGTGCCACCAGTGACCCCCGACAGGGGTTAAGCTCTGGGGCCAACGTCCTGACTTTC. This encodes CATSDPRQGLSSGANVLTF.